These 21 T cell receptor beta chains were all obtained from the same sample, sequenced in a study of blood T cell repertoires in COVID-19. The table came from immunoSEQ multiplex PCR; TCRdb's copy has only in-frame clones and leaves some out. The sample lists some 180,000 clones; 75% to 95% were seen once. Sequenced: peripheral blood. These receptors all stem from a man between 45 and 60 years old with acute or convalescent COVID-19.

CDR3 coding DNA: TGTGCCAGCAGTTTAAGTTTAGGGGGGGATGGCTACACCTTC. Residues: CASSLSLGGDGYTF. J is TRBJ1-2 and V is TRBV28, with D tentatively TRBD1 (6 bases). Trimming took 2 bases from V and 6 from J, leaving 13 bases between them. CDR1 is MDHEN and CDR2 is SYDVKM in the germline V gene. CDR3 length: 14 residues.

The chain uses TRBV11-2 and TRBJ2-1; perhaps TRBD1 as D (6 bases). The germline CDR1 and CDR2 sequences are SGHAT and FQNNGV. This CDR3 comprises 16 residues. Trimming left V 3 bases short and J 1 base short, with 13 bases between. In DNA form, the CDR3 reads TGTGCCAGCAGCTTCTTCAGGGGAGAATCCTACAATGAGCAGTTCTTC. It translates to CASSFFRGESYNEQFF.

This clone came up once. The rearrangement uses TRBV19 and TRBJ1-5, with 10 bases fitting TRBD1. In germline, CDR1 is LNHDA, CDR2 SQIVND (reference sequence). The CDR3 extends over 15 amino acids. V shed 6 bases and J 7 bases; nucleotides not matched to a gene: 9. The chain's CDR3 is CASRSDRGLGQPQHF. DNA of the CDR3: TGTGCCAGTAGAAGCGACAGGGGGCTAGGCCAGCCCCAGCATTTT.

This chain links TRBV5-1 with TRBJ2-2, with 12 bases identical to TRBD1. The J segment lost 7 bases and the V segment lost 9 bases, leaving 4 bases of the junction unmatched. This CDR3 is 13 amino acids long. Germline V gene sequence: CDR1 SGHRS, CDR2 YFSETQ. DNA of the CDR3: TGCGCCACCGGGACAGGGGGCATCGGGGAGCTGTTTTTT. Translating it yields CATGTGGIGELFF.

This clone has a handful of counts. The chain couples TRBV6-5 to TRBJ2-7; TRBD1 aligns across 7 bases. The CDR3 sequence is 15 residues long. Germline V gene sequence: CDR1 MNHEY, CDR2 SVGAGI. The ends lost 2 bases at V and 4 bases at J; junction bases unmatched: 8. CDR3 protein: CASSYGSRGIYEQYF. The CDR3 nucleotides read TGTGCCAGCAGTTACGGGTCCAGGGGGATATACGAGCAGTACTTC.

The rearrangement uses TRBV15 and TRBJ1-1, with D possibly being TRBD1 (5 bases). Germline CDR1 reads LNHNV; CDR2 reads YYDKDF (reference sequence). The CDR3 extends over 14 amino acids. Trimming pared 0 bases from V and 4 bases from J, leaving 9 bases between. The CDR3: CATSREAGATEAFF. The CDR3 nucleotides read TGTGCCACCAGCAGAGAAGCTGGGGCCACTGAAGCTTTCTTT.

The chain is built from TRBV27 and TRBJ1-6, with D possibly TRBD1 on 6 matching bases. The CDR3 is made up of 14 amino acids. Germline V gene data show CDR1 as MNHEY and CDR2 as SMNVEV (reference sequence). V shed 7 bases and J shed 8 bases, with 15 bases lying between them. CDR3 region: CASKSTGEYSPLHF. DNA of the CDR3: TGTGCCAGCAAGTCGACAGGCGAATATTCACCCCTCCACTTT.

V and J are TRBV6-5 and TRBJ1-4, with 7 positions matching TRBD1. CDR1 is MNHEY, CDR2 SVGAGI, per germline. The CDR3 is made up of 16 amino acids. The junction had 7 bases not matched to a gene; V was cut back by 2 bases and J by 4 bases. The CDR3 region is CASSYLRQGFNEKLFF. The CDR3 nucleotides read TGTGCCAGCAGTTACCTAAGACAGGGTTTTAATGAAAAACTGTTTTTT.

The count of this clone is one. This chain links TRBV4-3 with TRBJ2-1, with 9 positions matching TRBD2. The V gene end was trimmed by 3 bases and the J gene end by 2 bases; junction bases not matched to a gene: 11. The CDR3 runs 18 residues. Germline V gene sequence: CDR1 LGHNA, CDR2 YSLEER. This CDR3 reads CASSQNALAGGPYNEQFF. The CDR3 DNA reads TGCGCCAGCAGCCAGAACGCCCTCGCGGGGGGGCCCTACAATGAGCAGTTCTTC.

The genes are TRBV5-1 and TRBJ2-2, with D uncertain. Germline V gene sequence: CDR1 SGHRS, CDR2 YFSETQ. CDR3 size: 11 residues. The V end lost 0 bases, the J end lost 10 bases, and 4 bases lay between the germline ends. In nucleotides, the CDR3 is TGCGCCAGCAGCTTGGGCGTGGAGCTGTTTTTT. Its translation is CASSLGVELFF.

CDR3 nucleotides: TGTGCCAGTAGTCCCCGCGTATTTGCGGGAGCGGTCGGCACCGGGGAGCTGTTTTTT. It encodes CASSPRVFAGAVGTGELFF. The chain combines TRBV19 with TRBJ2-2; TRBD2 matches at 7 bases. This CDR3 is built from 19 residues. V trimming: 5 bases; J trimming: 4 bases; junction bases outside the gene matches: 19. The germline gives CDR1 LNHDA, CDR2 SQIVND (reference sequence).

This clone has a single count. V usage is TRBV6-5 and J usage is TRBJ2-5; 10 bases match TRBD1. V dropped 5 bases and J dropped 6; count of bases not matched to a gene: 9. CDR1 and CDR2 (germline): MNHEY, SVGAGI. The length of the CDR3 is 15 residues. In nucleotides, the CDR3 is TGTGCCAGCAGTCCATGGACAGGGGGGGCGAAGACCCAGTACTTC. Amino acid sequence: CASSPWTGGAKTQYF.

Here the CDR3 DNA reads TGTGCCAGCAAGGGGGAGTTCAGCGGCTATGGCTACACCTTC. It translates to CASKGEFSGYGYTF. This chain connects TRBV9 to TRBJ1-2, with D possibly TRBD1 on 6 matching bases. This CDR3 has 14 amino acids. Germline loops: CDR1 SGDLS, CDR2 YYNGEE. Trimming took off 6 bases at V and 4 bases at J, with 16 bases between the two ends.

The rearrangement joins TRBV10-3 to TRBJ1-2; D may be TRBD1 (6 bases). The CDR3 spans 15 residues. Trimming removed 4 bases at V and 0 bases at J, with 12 bases between. The germline CDR1 and CDR2 sequences are ENHRY and SYGVKD. The CDR3 region has the DNA TGTGCCATCAGTGGCCAGGACAGCTCTAACTATGGCTACACCTTC. Translated, it gives CAISGQDSSNYGYTF.

The rearrangement uses TRBV6-2 or TRBV6-3 and TRBJ2-4; 14 nucleotides align to TRBD2. Germline CDR1 and CDR2: MNHEY and SVGEGT. CDR3 length: 18 amino acids. V shed 2 bases, J shed 2 bases, and the junction held 5 bases outside the gene matches. The CDR3 nucleotides are TGTGCCAGCAGTTACCCAGGGACTAGCGGGGGAACCAAAAACATTCAGTACTTC. It is translated as CASSYPGTSGGTKNIQYF.

V is TRBV7-2 and J is TRBJ1-2; TRBD1 aligns across 11 bases. With 2 bases clipped from V and 3 bases from J, the junction kept 5 bases outside the gene matches. Germline V lookup: CDR1 SGHTA, CDR2 FQGNSA. This CDR3 is built from 16 residues. CDR3 sequence (DNA): TGTGCCAGCAGCTTAAGGTCGGGACAGGGGGACTATGGCTACACCTTC. This gives the protein CASSLRSGQGDYGYTF.

The V gene is TRBV18, the J gene TRBJ2-7; 7 nucleotides match TRBD1. This CDR3 region has 15 residues. Germline loops: CDR1 KGHSH, CDR2 LQKENI. V dropped 0 bases and J dropped 8; count of bases not matched to a gene: 10. The CDR3 loop is CASSPPFGTDPQQYF. The CDR3 bases are TGTGCCAGCTCACCACCCTTTGGGACAGACCCCCAGCAGTACTTC.

The chain links TRBV5-1 to TRBJ2-7; no clear D. The length of the CDR3 is 14 residues. With 0 bases removed from V and 3 bases from J, the gap between germline ends came to 10 bases. The germline V gene encodes CDR1 SGHRS and CDR2 YFSETQ. The CDR3 sequence: CASSLESERYEQYF. The CDR3 DNA is TGCGCCAGCAGCTTGGAGTCTGAGCGCTACGAGCAGTACTTC. The whole variable domain, filled in from reference TRBV5-1 and TRBJ2-7, reads KAGVTQTPRYLIKTRGQQVTLSCSPISGHRSVSWYQQTPGQGLQFLFEYFSETQRNKGNFPGRFSGRQFSNSRSEMNVSTLELGDSALYLCASSLESERYEQYFGPGTRLTVT.

The J gene is TRBJ2-6, the V gene TRBV14, with D maybe TRBD1 (5 bases). Looked up from germline, CDR1 is SGHDN and CDR2 is FVKESK. This CDR3 spans 17 amino acids. V lost 2 bases and J 0 bases, leaving 11 bases between the germline ends. The CDR3 loop is CASSQPYRYSGANVLTF. The CDR3 DNA is TGTGCCAGCAGCCAACCCTACAGGTACTCTGGGGCCAACGTCCTGACTTTC.

The V and J genes are TRBV6-5 and TRBJ2-3; D uncertain. Germline assignment: CDR1 MNHEY and CDR2 SVGAGI. The CDR3 length is 12 residues. V was trimmed by 5 bases and J by 4 bases, leaving 7 bases between them. The CDR3 nucleotides read TGTGCCAGCAGTCCCCCGGCAGATACGCAGTATTTT. Translation: CASSPPADTQYF.

This rearrangement joins TRBV7-9 to TRBJ2-7; D is perhaps TRBD2 (6 bases). The CDR3 has 18 residues. Trimming cost V 2 bases and J 5 bases, with 25 bases left between them. Germline loops: CDR1 SEHNR, CDR2 FQNEAQ (reference sequence). The CDR3 sequence: CASSLTPRLLRDAHEQYF. The CDR3 DNA is TGTGCCAGCAGCTTAACCCCTCGCCTCTTGCGGGATGCCCACGAGCAGTACTTC.